This T cell receptor (beta chain) was retrieved from a study of CD8+CD57+ T cells in acquired aplastic anemia. About the research overall: Roughly 3 ug was the average amount of DNA from sorted CD4+ and CD8+ cells. Findings and limits, study-wide: Any difference that existed in CD8+ Simpson's diversity between patients and controls was not significant.

CD8+CD57+ cell expansion had been shown by flow cytometry in patients chosen for sequencing. Patients, without exception, had severe acquired aplastic anemia. The CDR3 is made up of 15 amino acids. Deletions cut 1 base from V and 6 bases from J, with 12 bases between. CDR1 SEHNR and CDR2 FQNEAQ come from the germline V gene (reference sequence). With regard to this clonotype: Antigen specificity is unknown.

According to the study, genomic DNA was the template for TCR beta VDJ and CDR3 profiling. TCRdb independently ran MiXCR on the reads; one entry per CDR3 protein. This table holds around 160,000 distinct CDR3 sequences, less than 60% found once. Sequences were obtained from sorted CD4+, CD8+, or CD8+CD57+ T cells (not recorded which) from PBMCs. The receptor's source is a human donor with aplastic anemia. This chain joins TRBV7-9 and TRBJ1-4, with a weak D call TRBD1 (5 bases). CDR3 sequence: CASSLDAYRHEKLFF. CDR3 in DNA: TGTGCCAGCAGCTTAGACGCATACAGGCATGAAAAACTGTTTTTT.